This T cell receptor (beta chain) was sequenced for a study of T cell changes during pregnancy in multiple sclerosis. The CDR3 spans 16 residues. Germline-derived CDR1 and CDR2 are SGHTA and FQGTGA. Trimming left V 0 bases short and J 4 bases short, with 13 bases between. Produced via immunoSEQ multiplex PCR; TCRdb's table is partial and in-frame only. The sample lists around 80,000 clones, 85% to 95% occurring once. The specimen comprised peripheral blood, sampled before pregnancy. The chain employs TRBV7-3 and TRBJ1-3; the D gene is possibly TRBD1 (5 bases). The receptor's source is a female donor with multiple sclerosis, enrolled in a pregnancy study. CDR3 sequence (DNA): TGTGCCAGCAGCTTAACAGGCCAGGGTTTAGGAAACACCATATATTTT. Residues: CASSLTGQGLGNTIYF.